This section outlines one T cell receptor beta chain sequence together with its context. Its antigen is not identified. The data derive from a study of blood T cells in healthy people across ages. Study-wide results and limits: A strong correlation was found between TCR beta diversity and the percentage of naive T cells. Age showed a roughly linear inverse relationship with TCR beta diversity per million T cells.

The germline V gene has CDR1 SQVTM and CDR2 ANQGSEA. This CDR3 has 16 residues. V was shortened by 5 bases and J by 4 bases, with 24 bases between the two germline ends. A sample-barcoded 5' primer and a J-beta primer mix were used in a second PCR of roughly 6 to 12 cycles. TCRdb re-derived calls from the 5' RACE reads in MiXCR, one entry per CDR3 protein. The sample lists about 1,800,000 distinct CDR3 sequences; 28% were seen once. Sequencing input: blood. The chain couples TRBV29-1 to TRBJ2-7, with a tentative D call TRBD1 (6 bases). The receptor's source is a woman aged 25-40 years in good health. CDR3 residues: CSVSAVPGHRIYEQYF. Written as DNA, the CDR3 is TGCAGCGTTTCTGCCGTTCCGGGACACAGAATTTACGAGCAGTACTTC.